This record concerns one T cell receptor beta chain sequence. Germline CDR1 reads SQVTM; CDR2 reads ANQGSEA. The length of the CDR3 is 14 residues. V shed 3 bases and J 8 bases; nucleotides not matched to a gene: 11. Assay used: immunoSEQ multiplex PCR; TCRdb lists only in-frame clones, some missing. The sample shows 350,000 to 400,000 clones, approximately 89% of them seen only once. The sample is drawn from a study of blood T cell repertoires in COVID-19. About the research overall: PBMCs, B-cell-depleted T cells, or T cells provided the cDNA or gDNA that made up the material.

The V call is TRBV29-1, the J call TRBJ1-2; 8 nucleotides line up with TRBD1. The receptor was isolated from a woman aged 35 to 49 who had been exposed to COVID-19. The sequenced sample consisted of PBMCs or T cells enriched from blood (not recorded which). CDR3 nucleotide sequence: TGCAGCGTTGAGATCGGAGGGACAGGAGACGGCTACACCTTC. The encoded protein is CSVEIGGTGDGYTF.